This record looks at one T cell receptor beta chain sequence and its context. Its target is unknown. Germline V CDR1 and CDR2: MGHRA, YSYEKL. V lost 0 bases to trimming and J lost 1 base, with 18 bases between them. The length of the CDR3 is 18 residues. Assay: immunoSEQ multiplex PCR; the TCRdb copy retains only in-frame clones and omits some. The data contain 35,000 or so clones, about 88% of them singletons. The data belong to a study of STAT3 mutations in large granular lymphocyte leukemia. General study results and limits: In T-cell large granular lymphocyte leukemia, about half of patients showed multiple immunodominant subclonotypes. No sample exists from the first appearance of each clone.

The source material was PBMCs. The receptor's source is a human donor with T large granular lymphocyte leukemia. Some clones in this sample may be carry-over from other donors' samples. The chain couples TRBV4-1 to TRBJ1-1, with D possibly being TRBD1 (5 bases). The CDR3 loop is CASSQDSGGAYANTEAFF. CDR3 DNA: TGCGCCAGCAGCCAAGATAGCGGGGGTGCCTACGCGAACACTGAAGCTTTCTTT.